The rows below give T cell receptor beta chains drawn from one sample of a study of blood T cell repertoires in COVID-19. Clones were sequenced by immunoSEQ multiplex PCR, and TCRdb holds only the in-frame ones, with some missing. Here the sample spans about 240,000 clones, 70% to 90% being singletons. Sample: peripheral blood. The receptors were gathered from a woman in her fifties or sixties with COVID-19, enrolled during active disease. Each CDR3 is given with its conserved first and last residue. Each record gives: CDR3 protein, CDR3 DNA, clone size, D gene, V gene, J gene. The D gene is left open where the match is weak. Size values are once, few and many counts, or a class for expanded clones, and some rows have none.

CDR3: CAYSWTGEGDGYTF
DNA: TGTGCCTACTCATGGACAGGGGAAGGGGATGGCTACACCTTC
size: -
D: TRBD1
V: TRBV30
J: TRBJ1-2

CDR3: CATQEGTGWGDTQYF
DNA: TGTGCCACTCAGGAGGGGACAGGGTGGGGAGATACGCAGTATTTT
size: -
D: TRBD1
V: TRBV28
J: TRBJ2-3

CDR3: CASSQDQGFGYTF
DNA: TGCGCCAGCAGCCAGGACCAGGGGTTTGGCTACACCTTC
size: -
D: -
V: TRBV4-1
J: TRBJ1-2

CDR3: CASSNRALNEKLFF
DNA: TGCGCCAGCAGCAACAGGGCTCTTAATGAAAAACTGTTTTTT
size: once
D: -
V: TRBV4-1
J: TRBJ1-4

CDR3: CASSKVDREIGVLDTEAFF
DNA: TGTGCCAGCAGCAAAGTAGACAGGGAAATTGGGGTCTTGGACACTGAAGCTTTCTTT
size: once
D: -
V: TRBV21-1
J: TRBJ1-1

CDR3: CASSEGYGGKLTNEKLFF
DNA: TGTGCCAGCAGTGAAGGGTACGGAGGGAAGTTGACTAATGAAAAACTGTTTTTT
size: once
D: -
V: TRBV6-1
J: TRBJ1-4

CDR3: CASSLALGQSKNIQYF
DNA: TGTGCCAGCAGCTTGGCCCTGGGACAGAGCAAAAACATTCAGTACTTC
size: -
D: TRBD1
V: TRBV5-4
J: TRBJ2-4

CDR3: CASIKDSDIGGYTF
DNA: TGTGCCAGCATAAAGGACAGCGATATAGGAGGCTACACCTTC
size: -
D: -
V: TRBV13
J: TRBJ1-2

CDR3: CASREGAGANVLTF
DNA: TGTGCCAGCAGAGAGGGGGCAGGGGCCAACGTCCTGACTTTC
size: -
D: TRBD1
V: TRBV27
J: TRBJ2-6

CDR3: CASSLGDRGSGELFF
DNA: TGTGCCAGCAGCTTAGGGGACAGGGGATCCGGGGAGCTGTTTTTT
size: -
D: TRBD1
V: TRBV11-3
J: TRBJ2-2

CDR3: CASSIGGAQYNEQFF
DNA: TGTGCCAGTAGTATCGGGGGGGCACAATACAATGAGCAGTTCTTC
size: -
D: TRBD2
V: TRBV19
J: TRBJ2-1

CDR3: CASSISDRGSHEQYF
DNA: TGCGCCAGCAGCATCTCGGACAGGGGCTCTCACGAGCAGTACTTC
size: -
D: TRBD1
V: TRBV4-3
J: TRBJ2-7

CDR3: CASSSGGTETQYF
DNA: TGTGCCAGCAGCTCAGGGGGTACTGAGACCCAGTACTTC
size: -
D: TRBD1
V: TRBV7-2
J: TRBJ2-5

CDR3: CASSSSIIPDRAYEQYF
DNA: TGTGCCAGCAGCTCAAGTATAATTCCGGACAGAGCCTACGAGCAGTACTTC
size: once
D: -
V: TRBV7-9
J: TRBJ2-7

CDR3: CASSSDRADNQPQHF
DNA: TGTGCCAGCAGCTCGGACAGGGCGGACAATCAGCCCCAGCATTTT
size: few
D: TRBD1
V: TRBV7-2
J: TRBJ1-5

CDR3: CAISEQASGNTIYF
DNA: TGTGCCATCAGTGAACAGGCCTCTGGAAACACCATATATTTT
size: few
D: -
V: TRBV10-3
J: TRBJ1-3

CDR3: CASSPDTQETQYF
DNA: TGTGCCAGCAGCCCCGACACCCAAGAGACCCAGTACTTC
size: -
D: -
V: TRBV7-7
J: TRBJ2-5

CDR3: CASRRQGRTEAFF
DNA: TGTGCCAGCAGACGACAGGGGAGGACTGAAGCTTTCTTT
size: -
D: TRBD1
V: TRBV28
J: TRBJ1-1

CDR3: CASSLGGSGLSTHSPLHF
DNA: TGTGCCAGCAGCTTAGGGGGATCCGGACTTTCAACCCATTCACCCCTCCACTTT
size: -
D: -
V: TRBV7-8
J: TRBJ1-6

CDR3: CAISEGQSSNQPQHF
DNA: TGTGCCATCAGTGAGGGTCAGTCGAGCAATCAGCCCCAGCATTTT
size: few
D: -
V: TRBV10-3
J: TRBJ1-5

CDR3: CASSHTPTGALSNQPQHF
DNA: TGTGCCAGCAGCCATACCCCGACAGGGGCCCTTAGCAATCAGCCCCAGCATTTT
size: once
D: TRBD1
V: TRBV7-9
J: TRBJ1-5

CDR3: CASSPGPLSYTF
DNA: TGTGCCAGCAGCCCAGGCCCTTTGAGCTACACCTTC
size: -
D: -
V: TRBV4-2
J: TRBJ1-2

CDR3: CASSPAPDTGELFF
DNA: TGTGCCAGCTCACCAGCACCAGACACCGGGGAGCTGTTTTTT
size: -
D: -
V: TRBV18
J: TRBJ2-2

CDR3: CASSMVVGLNQPQHF
DNA: TGTGCCAGTAGTATGGTCGTTGGCCTCAATCAGCCCCAGCATTTT
size: -
D: -
V: TRBV19
J: TRBJ1-5

CDR3: CASGPRDRDSDTQYF
DNA: TGTGCTAGTGGTCCTAGGGACAGGGATTCAGATACGCAGTATTTT
size: -
D: TRBD1
V: TRBV12-5
J: TRBJ2-3

CDR3: CASSPLAGGTDTQYF
DNA: TGTGCCAGCAGCCCGCTAGCGGGGGGGACAGATACGCAGTATTTT
size: -
D: TRBD2
V: TRBV6-2/TRBV6-3
J: TRBJ2-3

CDR3: CASSRGGLGEKLFF
DNA: TGTGCCAGCAGTCGCGGGGGCTTGGGTGAAAAACTGTTTTTT
size: -
D: -
V: TRBV28
J: TRBJ1-4

CDR3: CASSLARGLSQPQHF
DNA: TGTGCCAGCAGCTTGGCTCGGGGGTTAAGCCAGCCCCAGCATTTT
size: -
D: -
V: TRBV5-6
J: TRBJ1-5

CDR3: CASSLLGAFQETQYF
DNA: TGTGCCAGCAGCTTGCTGGGGGCGTTTCAAGAGACCCAGTACTTC
size: -
D: -
V: TRBV5-5
J: TRBJ2-5

CDR3: CASSQGQSTGELFF
DNA: TGCGCCAGCAGCCAAGGCCAGTCCACCGGGGAGCTGTTTTTT
size: -
D: -
V: TRBV4-1
J: TRBJ2-2

CDR3: CASSLDFGGEQFF
DNA: TGCGCCAGCAGCTTGGATTTCGGGGGTGAGCAGTTCTTC
size: -
D: -
V: TRBV5-1
J: TRBJ2-1

CDR3: CASSLGWGSGGTETQYF
DNA: TGTGCCAGCAGCTTAGGATGGGGTAGCGGGGGCACCGAAACCCAGTACTTC
size: -
D: TRBD2
V: TRBV7-9
J: TRBJ2-5

CDR3: CASSRDRGNQPQHF
DNA: TGTGCCAGCAGCCGGGACAGGGGTAATCAGCCCCAGCATTTT
size: -
D: TRBD1
V: TRBV28
J: TRBJ1-5

CDR3: CASTSGTVYEQYF
DNA: TGTGCCAGCACATCCGGGACTGTGTACGAGCAGTACTTC
size: few
D: -
V: TRBV7-9
J: TRBJ2-7

CDR3: CASSSRPGQGGEQYF
DNA: TGTGCCAGCAGTTCCCGACCGGGACAGGGTGGAGAGCAGTACTTC
size: -
D: TRBD1
V: TRBV27
J: TRBJ2-7

CDR3: CASSLWDREDQPQHF
DNA: TGTGCCAGCAGCTTATGGGACAGGGAAGATCAGCCCCAGCATTTT
size: -
D: TRBD1
V: TRBV7-9
J: TRBJ1-5

CDR3: CATKAGDPYGYTF
DNA: TGCGCTACCAAGGCCGGAGACCCCTATGGCTACACCTTC
size: -
D: -
V: TRBV23-1
J: TRBJ1-2

CDR3: CASSPSRGNEKLFF
DNA: TGCGCCAGCAGCCCTAGCCGGGGGAATGAAAAACTGTTTTTT
size: -
D: -
V: TRBV4-1
J: TRBJ1-4

CDR3: CASSYSGRASYEQYF
DNA: TGTGCCAGCAGTTACTCCGGGAGGGCCTCCTACGAGCAGTACTTC
size: -
D: TRBD2
V: TRBV6-5
J: TRBJ2-7

CDR3: CASSGDRRTGELFF
DNA: TGCGCCAGCAGCGGTGACAGAAGGACCGGGGAGCTGTTTTTT
size: -
D: -
V: TRBV5-1
J: TRBJ2-2

CDR3: CASSQDNQVYPLAKNIQYF
DNA: TGTGCCAGCAGCCAAGATAACCAGGTATATCCCCTAGCCAAAAACATTCAGTACTTC
size: -
D: -
V: TRBV3-1/TRBV3-2
J: TRBJ2-4

CDR3: CASSLGGRRDGYTF
DNA: TGTGCCAGCAGCTTAGGAGGTAGGCGGGATGGCTACACCTTC
size: -
D: -
V: TRBV7-9
J: TRBJ1-2